The 6 T cell receptor beta chains below come from one sample, sequenced in a study of identical twins. MiXCR, run by TCRdb on the 5' RACE reads, gives a single entry per CDR3 protein. The sample shows about 1.7 million distinct CDR3 sequences, about 32% of them seen only once. The source material was cord blood. The receptors originated from a newborn girl in good health.

The rearrangement joins TRBV10-3 to TRBJ2-5; tentatively, D is TRBD1 or TRBD2 (6 bases each). Trimming shortened V by 3 bases and J by 11 bases, and 22 bases separated the two germline ends. Germline CDR1 is ENHRY and CDR2 is SYGVKD. CDR3 size: 15 residues. Here the CDR3 reads CAISDSGGNYNEQYF. The CDR3, as DNA: TGTGCCATCAGTGACTCCGGGGGCAATTACAATGAGCAGTACTTC.

The rearrangement links TRBV28 to TRBJ2-1, with D perhaps matching TRBD2 (5 bases). Germline V lookup: CDR1 MDHEN, CDR2 SYDVKM. The V end was cut by 1 base, the J end by 2 bases, with 12 bases between. The CDR3 is 16 residues long. For the CDR3, the DNA is TGTGCCAGCAGTTTATTCCGCGGGCCGACCTACAATGAGCAGTTCTTC. It is translated as CASSLFRGPTYNEQFF.

This chain links TRBV10-2 with TRBJ1-1; tentatively, D is TRBD1 (5 bases). Germline lookup yields CDR1 WSHSY and CDR2 SAAADI. Trimming left V 6 bases short and J 7 bases short, with 18 bases between. This CDR3 comprises 14 residues. This CDR3 is CASSVGRGDFEAFF. CDR3 in DNA: TGCGCCAGCAGCGTTGGACGGGGGGATTTTGAAGCTTTCTTT.

This clonotype turned up a few times. The rearrangement links TRBV16 to TRBJ1-1, with D maybe TRBD1 (5 bases). This CDR3 contains 12 residues. V was shortened by 3 bases and J by 5 bases, with 7 bases between the two germline ends. Germline V lookup: CDR1 KGHSY, CDR2 FQNENV. The CDR3 bases are TGTGCCAGCAGCCAGCGGGGGACTGAAGCTTTCTTT. This translates into CASSQRGTEAFF.

This clonotype showed up just a few times. V is TRBV10-3 and J is TRBJ2-3; 9 positions agree with TRBD2. The CDR3 extends over 15 amino acids. Per germline, CDR1 ENHRY and CDR2 SYGVKD. J was trimmed by 1 base and V by 4 bases; bases with no gene match: 3. As DNA, the CDR3 is TGTGCCATCAGTGTAATAGCGGGGGGCACAGATACGCAGTATTTT. This gives the protein CAISVIAGGTDTQYF.

To note about this clonotype: This likely comes from a read error, as the CDR3 has no conserved phenylalanine or tryptophan at its end. The chain uses TRBV7-9 and TRBJ1-2, with D hard to call. V lost 1 base and J lost 4, with 10 bases in between. Germline-derived CDR1 and CDR2 are SEHNR and FQNEAQ (reference sequence). The CDR3 consists of 14 residues. CDR3 in amino acids: CASSLEVVGYGYTV. The CDR3 DNA reads TGTGCCAGCAGCTTAGAGGTTGTGGGCTATGGCTACACCGTC.